These 6 T cell receptor beta chains were all obtained from the same sample, sequenced in a study of T cell repertoires and leukemia-associated antigens. For these TCRs, the target antigens are not known. TCRdb re-derived calls from the 5' RACE reads in MiXCR, one entry per CDR3 protein. The sample shows more than 12,000 distinct CDR3 sequences, roughly 38% of them seen only once. The sample taken for sequencing was CD3+ T cells sorted from blood and cultured. The receptors shown here come from a female donor in good health.

As concerns this clonotype: A much larger clone differs by one base, so this may be a read error. This chain uses TRBV11-3 with TRBJ1-6; D is possibly TRBD1 (6 bases). The V gene's germline CDR1 is SGHNT and CDR2 YENEEA. CDR3 length equals 14 residues. The CDR3 sequence: CASSPGVTRSPPHF. The DNA for the CDR3 is TGTGCCAGCAGCCCAGGGGTGACGCGGTCACCCCCCCACTTT.

Ten or more counts support this clonotype. J is TRBJ1-5 and V is TRBV7-6; TRBD1 agrees at 9 bases. The ends lost 1 base at V and 2 bases at J; junction bases unmatched: 0. This CDR3 has 15 residues. Germline CDR1 SGHVS, CDR2 FNYEAQ. The CDR3 sequence is CASSLGTGGNQPQHF. The CDR3, as DNA: TGTGCCAGCAGCTTAGGGACAGGGGGCAATCAGCCCCAGCATTTT.

This clonotype is labeled medium-sized (0.01 to 0.1%). This chain connects TRBV7-8 to TRBJ2-1; D is undetermined. V dropped 3 bases and J dropped 9 bases, with 12 bases sitting between them. Germline CDR1 reads SGHVS; CDR2 reads FQNEAQ. There are 13 residues in the CDR3. CDR3 amino acids: CASSLDGAGEQFF. In nucleotides, the CDR3 is TGTGCCAGCAGCTTGGATGGAGCCGGTGAGCAGTTCTTC.

The chain has TRBV20-1 and TRBJ2-3; D may be TRBD2 (7 bases). The CDR3 is 15 amino acids. Germline lookup yields CDR1 DFQATT and CDR2 SNEGSKA (reference sequence). The V and J ends lost 6 bases and 5 bases respectively, with 21 bases between them. CDR3 in amino acids: CSAQGGEGSGDTQYF. As DNA, the CDR3 is TGCAGTGCACAGGGCGGGGAGGGATCGGGAGATACGCAGTATTTT.

This clonotype was observed a single time. The CDR3 DNA reads as TGTGCCAGCAGCTATACGACTAGCGGGGTGGCGCAGTTCTTC. It codes for CASSYTTSGVAQFF. This chain joins TRBV14 and TRBJ2-1, with 11 bases matching TRBD2. The V and J ends lost 5 bases and 12 bases, in that order; junction bases with no gene match: 9. From germline, CDR1 is SGHDN and CDR2 FVKESK. This CDR3 region has 14 residues.

This clonotype is judged medium-sized. The chain couples TRBV5-1 to TRBJ2-7, with TRBD2 identical over 8 bases. The CDR3 runs to 15 residues. With 2 bases clipped from V and 5 bases from J, the junction kept 9 bases outside the gene matches. Germline CDR1 and CDR2: SGHRS and YFSETQ. This CDR3 reads CASSLLVAGPNEQYF. The CDR3 nucleotides are TGCGCCAGCAGCTTACTGGTAGCGGGGCCAAACGAGCAGTACTTC.